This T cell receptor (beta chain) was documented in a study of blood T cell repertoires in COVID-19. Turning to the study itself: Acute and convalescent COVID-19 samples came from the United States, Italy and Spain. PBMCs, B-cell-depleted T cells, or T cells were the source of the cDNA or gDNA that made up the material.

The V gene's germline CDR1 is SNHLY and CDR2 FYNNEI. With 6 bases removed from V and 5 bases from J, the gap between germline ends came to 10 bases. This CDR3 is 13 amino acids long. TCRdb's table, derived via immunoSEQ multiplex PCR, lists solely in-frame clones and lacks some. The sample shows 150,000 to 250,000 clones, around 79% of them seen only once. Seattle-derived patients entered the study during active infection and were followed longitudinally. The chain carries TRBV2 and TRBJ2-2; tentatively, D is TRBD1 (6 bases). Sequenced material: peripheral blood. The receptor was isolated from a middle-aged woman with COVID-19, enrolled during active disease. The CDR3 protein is CASRLRGTGELFF. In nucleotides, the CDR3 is TGTGCCAGCAGACTAAGGGGGACCGGGGAGCTGTTTTTT.